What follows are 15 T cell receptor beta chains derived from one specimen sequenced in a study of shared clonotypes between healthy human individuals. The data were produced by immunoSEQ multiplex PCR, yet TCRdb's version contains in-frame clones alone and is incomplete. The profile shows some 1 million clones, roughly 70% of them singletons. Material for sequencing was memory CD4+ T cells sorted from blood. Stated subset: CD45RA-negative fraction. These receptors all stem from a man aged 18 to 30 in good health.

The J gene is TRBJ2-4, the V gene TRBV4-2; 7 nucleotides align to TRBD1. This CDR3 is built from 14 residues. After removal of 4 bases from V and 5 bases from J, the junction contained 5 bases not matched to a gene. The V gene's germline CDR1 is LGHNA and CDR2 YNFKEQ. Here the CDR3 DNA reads TGTGCCAGCAGCCCCGGGACAGACGAAAACATTCAGTACTTC. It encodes CASSPGTDENIQYF.

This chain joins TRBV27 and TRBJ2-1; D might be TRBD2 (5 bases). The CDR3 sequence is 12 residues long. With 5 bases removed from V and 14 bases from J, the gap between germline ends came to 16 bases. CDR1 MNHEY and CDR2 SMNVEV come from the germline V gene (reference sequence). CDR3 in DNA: TGTGCCAGCAGTACCGGGATCGGCGGCAAGTTCTTC. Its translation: CASSTGIGGKFF.

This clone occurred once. The CDR3 coding sequence is TGTGCCAGCTGGGGGGTGGACTATGGCTACACCTTC. Residues: CASWGVDYGYTF. The chain links TRBV6-1 to TRBJ1-2; D may be TRBD1 (5 bases). Germline CDR1 is MNHNS and CDR2 is SASEGT. Trimming stripped 8 bases from V and 3 bases from J, with 10 bases between. This CDR3 comprises 12 residues.

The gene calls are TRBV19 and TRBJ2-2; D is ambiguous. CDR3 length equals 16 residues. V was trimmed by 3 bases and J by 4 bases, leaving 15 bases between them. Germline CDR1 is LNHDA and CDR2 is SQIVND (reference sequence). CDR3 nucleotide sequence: TGTGCCAGTAGTATCAGAACCGGGCGATCCACCGGGGAGCTGTTTTTT. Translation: CASSIRTGRSTGELFF.

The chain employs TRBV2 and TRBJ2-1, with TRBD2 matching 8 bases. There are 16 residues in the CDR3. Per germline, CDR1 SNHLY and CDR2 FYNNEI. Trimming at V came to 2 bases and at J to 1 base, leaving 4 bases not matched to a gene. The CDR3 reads CASSERAGESYNEQFF. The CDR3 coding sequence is TGTGCCAGCAGTGAACGAGCGGGGGAGTCCTACAATGAGCAGTTCTTC.

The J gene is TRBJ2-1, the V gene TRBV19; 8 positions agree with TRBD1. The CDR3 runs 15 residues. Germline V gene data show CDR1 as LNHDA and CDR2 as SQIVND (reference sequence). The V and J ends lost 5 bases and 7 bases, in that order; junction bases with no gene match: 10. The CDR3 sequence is CASSPRQGNRNEQFF. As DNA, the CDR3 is TGTGCCAGTAGTCCTCGACAGGGGAATCGGAATGAGCAGTTCTTC.

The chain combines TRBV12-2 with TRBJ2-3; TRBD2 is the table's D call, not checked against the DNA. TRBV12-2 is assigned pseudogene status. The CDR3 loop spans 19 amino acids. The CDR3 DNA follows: TGTGCAAGTCGCCCCGAAGTTCCAGCGGGAGTTGTACGCACAGATACGCAGTATTTT. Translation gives CASRPEVPAGVVRTDTQYF.

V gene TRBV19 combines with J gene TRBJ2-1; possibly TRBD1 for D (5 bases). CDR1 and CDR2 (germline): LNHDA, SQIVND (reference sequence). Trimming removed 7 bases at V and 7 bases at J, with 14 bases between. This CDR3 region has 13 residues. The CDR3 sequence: CASTRTILNEQFF. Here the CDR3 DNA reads TGTGCCAGTACGAGGACAATCTTGAATGAGCAGTTCTTC.

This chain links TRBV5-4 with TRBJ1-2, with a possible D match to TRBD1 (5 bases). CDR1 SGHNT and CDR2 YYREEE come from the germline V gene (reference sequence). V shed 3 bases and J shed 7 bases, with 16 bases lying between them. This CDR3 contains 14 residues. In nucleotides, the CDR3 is TGTGCCAGCAGCTCACCAACCGGGACGCCTGGCTACACCTTC. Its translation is CASSSPTGTPGYTF.

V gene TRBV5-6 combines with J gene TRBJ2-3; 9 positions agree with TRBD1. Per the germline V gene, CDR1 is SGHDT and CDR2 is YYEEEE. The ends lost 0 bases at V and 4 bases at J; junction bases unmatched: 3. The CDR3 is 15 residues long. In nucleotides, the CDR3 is TGTGCCAGCAGCTTGGGGGACAGGGCCGCAGATACGCAGTATTTT. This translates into CASSLGDRAADTQYF.

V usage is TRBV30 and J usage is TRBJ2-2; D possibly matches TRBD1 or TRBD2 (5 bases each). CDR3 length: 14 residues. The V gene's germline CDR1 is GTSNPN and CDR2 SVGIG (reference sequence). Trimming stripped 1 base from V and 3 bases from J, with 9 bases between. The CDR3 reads CAWSGDGDTGELFF. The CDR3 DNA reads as TGTGCCTGGAGTGGGGACGGGGACACCGGGGAGCTGTTTTTT.

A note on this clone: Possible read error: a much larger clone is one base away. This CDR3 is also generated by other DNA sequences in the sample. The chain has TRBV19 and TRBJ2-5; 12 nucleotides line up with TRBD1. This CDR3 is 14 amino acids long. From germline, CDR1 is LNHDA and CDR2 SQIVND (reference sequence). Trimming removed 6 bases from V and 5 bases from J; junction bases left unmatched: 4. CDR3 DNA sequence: TGTGCCAGTAGCCGGGACAGGGGGCAGGAGACCCAGTACTTC. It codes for CASSRDRGQETQYF. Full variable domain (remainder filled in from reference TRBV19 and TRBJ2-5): DGGITQSPKYLFRKEGQNVTLSCEQNLNHDAMYWYRQDPGQGLRLIYYSQIVNDFQKGDIAEGYSVSREKKESFPLTVTSAQKNPTAFYLCASSRDRGQETQYFGPGTRLLVL.

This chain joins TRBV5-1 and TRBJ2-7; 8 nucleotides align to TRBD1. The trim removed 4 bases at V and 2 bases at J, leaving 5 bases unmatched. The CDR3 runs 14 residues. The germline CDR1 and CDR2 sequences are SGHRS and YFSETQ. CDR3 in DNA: TGCGCCAGCAGCCCTCGGACAGGGCCCTACGAGCAGTACTTC. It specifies CASSPRTGPYEQYF. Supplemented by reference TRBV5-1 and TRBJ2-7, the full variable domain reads KAGVTQTPRYLIKTRGQQVTLSCSPISGHRSVSWYQQTPGQGLQFLFEYFSETQRNKGNFPGRFSGRQFSNSRSEMNVSTLELGDSALYLCASSPRTGPYEQYFGPGTRLTVT.

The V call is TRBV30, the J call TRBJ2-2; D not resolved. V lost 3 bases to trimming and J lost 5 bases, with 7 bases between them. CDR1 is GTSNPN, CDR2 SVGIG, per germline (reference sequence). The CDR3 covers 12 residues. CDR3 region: CAWSPWTGELFF. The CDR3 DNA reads TGTGCCTGGAGCCCGTGGACCGGGGAGCTGTTTTTT. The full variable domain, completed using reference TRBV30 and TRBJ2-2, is SQTIHQWPATLVQPVGSPLSLECTVEGTSNPNLYWYRQAAGRGLQLLFYSVGIGQISSEVPQNLSASRPQDRQFILSSKKLLLSDSGFYLCAWSPWTGELFFGEGSRLTVL.

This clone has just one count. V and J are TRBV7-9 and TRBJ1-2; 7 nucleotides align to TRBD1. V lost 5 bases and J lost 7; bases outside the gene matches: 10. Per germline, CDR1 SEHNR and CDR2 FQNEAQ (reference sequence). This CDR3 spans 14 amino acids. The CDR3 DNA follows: TGTGCCAGCAGCACACTCCAGGGGGGAGGTGGCTACACCTTC. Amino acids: CASSTLQGGGGYTF.